The present entry profiles one T cell receptor beta chain with its context. Participant age was about 18 to 89 years, and participants resided in around 24 US areas. The sample is drawn from a study of blood T cell repertoires in COVID-19. About the study: Both acute and convalescent COVID-19 samples were obtained from the United States, Italy and Spain.

The authors' processing: Estimates of nucleated cell counts were drawn from the amplification of reference gene primers. The protocol was immunoSEQ multiplex PCR, while the TCRdb copy is restricted to in-frame clones and leaves out a portion. V and J calls and clone size are copied from that table; D and trimming were computed from the DNA. In the table there are a few hundred thousand clones, 75% to 90% of which are singletons. This receptor was identified in a woman aged 18-35 years in a cohort exposed to, infected with or recovered from COVID-19 (not recorded which). The sequenced sample was PBMCs or T cells enriched from blood (not recorded which).

CDR3 in amino acids: CASSLDSNYGYTF. The CDR3 bases are TGTGCCAGCAGTTTAGACAGTAACTATGGCTACACCTTC. The V and J genes are TRBV2 and TRBJ1-2; TRBD1 might be the D (5 bases). The CDR3 consists of 13 residues. Per germline, CDR1 SNHLY and CDR2 FYNNEI. V was pared by 5 bases and J by 1 base, with 8 bases between. Looking up the rest from reference TRBV2 and TRBJ1-2 gives the full variable domain: EPEVTQTPSHQVTQMGQEVILRCVPISNHLYFYWYRQILGQKVEFLVSFYNNEISEKSEIFDDQFSVERPDGSNFTLKIRSTKLEDSAMYFCASSLDSNYGYTFGSGTRLTVV.